These 25 T cell receptor beta chains originate from one sample sequenced in a study of post-analysis software for immune sequencing data. General observations from the study: Patients used a few TRBV segments, including TRBV5-6, TRBV5-1 and TRBV20-1, more often than controls.

Their specific antigens are unknown. cDNA libraries for TCR beta contained unique molecular identifiers. TCRdb processed the PCR reads anew with MiXCR; each CDR3 protein has one entry. The sample lists more than 450,000 distinct CDR3 sequences, less than 40% occurring once. The sequenced sample was blood. These receptors originate from a girl under 18 with multiple sclerosis.

This clonotype was found a few times. The chain joins TRBV5-1 to TRBJ1-4; 9 bases match TRBD1. Germline V gene sequence: CDR1 SGHRS, CDR2 YFSETQ. This CDR3 comprises 15 residues. The J segment lost 15 bases and the V segment lost 3 bases, leaving 15 bases of the junction unmatched. The CDR3 DNA is TGCGCCAGCAGCTCCACGGGACAGGGTTTTGAAAAGTTGTTTTTT. Amino acid sequence: CASSSTGQGFEKLFF.

This chain uses TRBV11-3 with TRBJ2-3; D remains unclear. V was pared by 1 base and J by 6 bases, with 8 bases between. This CDR3 comprises 13 residues. CDR1 and CDR2 (germline): SGHNT, YENEEA. In nucleotides, the CDR3 is TGTGCCAGCAGCTTAGGTCGGTCGGATACGCAGTATTTT. Its protein is CASSLGRSDTQYF.

The table lists this clonotype with a few counts. In nucleotides, the CDR3 is TGTGCCAGCAGTTTAACAGGGGCAGATACGCAGTATTTT. Protein: CASSLTGADTQYF. This rearrangement joins TRBV12-3 or TRBV12-4 to TRBJ2-3; TRBD1 agrees at 7 bases. The length of the CDR3 is 13 residues. The junction had 0 bases not matched to a gene; V was cut back by 2 bases and J by 4 bases.

This clonotype was seen only once. The rearrangement joins TRBV4-1 to TRBJ2-3; D unresolved. The CDR3 consists of 16 residues. Germline V lookup: CDR1 MGHRA, CDR2 YSYEKL. V lost 2 bases, J lost 1 base, and 13 bases lay in between. The CDR3 DNA follows: TGCGCCAGCAGCCAAATGGCGGCAGGCGGCACAGATACGCAGTATTTT. This encodes CASSQMAAGGTDTQYF.

In DNA, the CDR3 is TGCGCCAGCAGGGAAACTAGCGGGGGAATTAATGAGCAGTTCTTC. Encoded protein: CASRETSGGINEQFF. The chain is built from TRBV5-1 and TRBJ2-1, with 11 nucleotides matching TRBD2. The germline CDR1 and CDR2 sequences are SGHRS and YFSETQ. Germline trimming cut 5 bases from V and 7 bases from J; bases unmatched to any gene: 8. The CDR3 sequence is 15 residues long.

The rearrangement joins TRBV2 to TRBJ2-1; TRBD2 agrees at 13 bases. Losses at the gene ends were 6 bases for V and 12 bases for J; bases not matched to a gene: 11. This CDR3 has 15 residues. Germline CDR1 and CDR2: SNHLY and FYNNEI. This CDR3 is CASRIRTSGGDGQFF. CDR3 DNA: TGTGCCAGCAGGATAAGGACTAGCGGGGGCGATGGGCAGTTCTTC.

The genes are TRBV29-1 and TRBJ2-1; perhaps TRBD2 as D (6 bases). The germline gives CDR1 SQVTM, CDR2 ANQGSEA. The CDR3 is 14 amino acids. The ends were cut back, 3 bases at V and 0 bases at J, with 9 bases in the middle. The DNA for the CDR3 is TGCAGCGTTGACGGGGGAAGCTCCTACAATGAGCAGTTCTTC. Translation gives CSVDGGSSYNEQFF.

This clonotype was recorded a few times. The J gene is TRBJ1-2, the V gene TRBV13, with D hard to call. This CDR3 spans 14 amino acids. The germline V gene has CDR1 PRHDT and CDR2 FYEKMQ (reference sequence). The germline V and J ends were trimmed by 2 bases and 5 bases, with 12 bases remaining between them. The CDR3 bases are TGTGCCAGCAGCTTAAGGATAGAGACTTATGGCTACACCTTC. Translation: CASSLRIETYGYTF.

This clonotype was counted a few times. V is TRBV20-1 and J is TRBJ2-2, with D unclear. This CDR3 spans 13 amino acids. CDR1 and CDR2 (germline): DFQATT, SNEGSKA (reference sequence). With 2 bases removed from V and 2 bases from J, the gap between germline ends came to 6 bases. The CDR3 is CSARTVNTGELFF. CDR3 DNA sequence: TGCAGTGCTAGAACAGTAAACACCGGGGAGCTGTTTTTT.

The genes are TRBV5-1 and TRBJ1-2, with a weak D call TRBD1 (6 bases). The CDR3 contains 14 residues. Trimming pared 4 bases from V and 2 bases from J, leaving 12 bases between. Germline-derived CDR1 and CDR2 are SGHRS and YFSETQ. As DNA, the CDR3 is TGCGCCAGCAGCCATCAGACAGGAAACTATGGCTACACCTTC. This encodes CASSHQTGNYGYTF.

This clonotype turned up a few times. V gene TRBV6-5 combines with J gene TRBJ2-7; TRBD1 matches 10 bases. The V and J ends lost 6 bases and 5 bases, in that order; junction bases with no gene match: 4. This CDR3 spans 13 amino acids. The germline V gene encodes CDR1 MNHEY and CDR2 SVGAGI. This CDR3 reads CASRGQGSNEQYF. CDR3 sequence (DNA): TGTGCCAGCAGGGGACAGGGGTCGAACGAGCAGTACTTC.

This chain links TRBV24-1 with TRBJ2-3; no clear D gene. Germline values: CDR1 KGHDR, CDR2 SFDVKD. The V and J ends lost 7 bases and 3 bases respectively, with 13 bases between them. This CDR3 is 14 amino acids long. CDR3 sequence: CATSDLKGTDTQYF. The CDR3 nucleotides are TGTGCCACCAGCGACCTCAAGGGAACAGATACGCAGTATTTT.

This sequence joins TRBV25-1 and TRBJ2-3, with D perhaps matching TRBD1 or TRBD2 (5 bases each). In germline, CDR1 is MGHDK, CDR2 SYGVNS. This CDR3 has 18 residues. Trimming shortened V by 6 bases and J by 2 bases, and 24 bases separated the two germline ends. In DNA, the CDR3 is TGTGCCAGCAGGGGGGAGAGCAGGGAAGGCCGCTACACAGATACGCAGTATTTT. Translating gives CASRGESREGRYTDTQYF. Looking up the rest from reference TRBV25-1 and TRBJ2-3 gives the full variable domain: EADIYQTPRYLVIGTGKKITLECSQTMGHDKMYWYQQDPGMELHLIHYSYGVNSTEKGDLSSESTVSRIRTEHFPLTLESARPSHTSQYLCASRGESREGRYTDTQYFGPGTRLTVL.

This clonotype turned up a few times. This chain joins TRBV4-2 and TRBJ2-5; 10 bases map to TRBD2. The CDR3 runs 16 residues. CDR1 is LGHNA and CDR2 is YNFKEQ in the germline V gene. V shed 3 bases and J 10 bases; nucleotides not matched to a gene: 14. The CDR3 coding sequence is TGTGCCAGCAGCCAGTCTAGCGGGGGAACCAAGAGAGACCAGTACTTC. This sequence encodes CASSQSSGGTKRDQYF.

The chain employs TRBV20-1 and TRBJ2-7; 8 nucleotides match TRBD1. J was trimmed by 5 bases and V by 5 bases; bases with no gene match: 11. This CDR3 contains 14 residues. Germline V gives CDR1 DFQATT, CDR2 SNEGSKA (reference sequence). CDR3 nucleotides: TGCAGTGCTCTGGACAGGGCCCCCTTTAACGAGCAGTACTTC. It specifies CSALDRAPFNEQYF.

This chain connects TRBV7-2 to TRBJ2-5; D may be TRBD2 (5 bases). CDR1 SGHTA and CDR2 FQGNSA come from the germline V gene. Between the trimmed V and J ends, which lost 1 base and 7 bases, there was a span of 7 bases. CDR3 size: 12 residues. The CDR3 nucleotides are TGTGCCAGCAGCTTAGAACGGGGGACCCAGTACTTC. Protein product: CASSLERGTQYF.

A note on this clonotype: Mismatch with germline at one junction end may stem from a read error. V usage is TRBV15 and J usage is TRBJ2-2; D is perhaps TRBD2 (6 bases). Germline V lookup: CDR1 LNHNV, CDR2 YYDKDF (reference sequence). CDR3 length: 15 residues. CDR3 protein: CATSRPGTPPGERFF. For the CDR3, the DNA is TGTGCCACCAGCAGACCCGGGACTCCCCCCGGGGAGCGGTTTTTT.

The chain couples TRBV7-9 to TRBJ2-3, with D maybe TRBD1 (6 bases). Trimming took off 2 bases at V and 0 bases at J, with 12 bases between the two ends. In germline, CDR1 is SEHNR, CDR2 FQNEAQ (reference sequence). The CDR3 extends over 16 amino acids. Written as DNA, the CDR3 is TGTGCCAGCAGCTTACCGCGGCAGGGGAGCACAGATACGCAGTATTTT. Translation gives CASSLPRQGSTDTQYF.

The V gene is TRBV3-1, the J gene TRBJ2-7; D not resolved. V lost 1 base and J lost 2, with 9 bases in between. This CDR3 has 14 residues. Germline CDR1 LGHDT, CDR2 YNNKEL (reference sequence). CDR3 amino acids: CASSQGGIAYEQYF. Here the CDR3 DNA reads TGTGCCAGCAGCCAAGGTGGGATCGCCTACGAGCAGTACTTC.

The rearrangement joins TRBV5-1 to TRBJ1-2; D is perhaps TRBD1 (5 bases). The CDR3 totals 14 residues. Germline V gives CDR1 SGHRS, CDR2 YFSETQ. The ends were cut back, 0 bases at V and 8 bases at J, with 14 bases in the middle. The CDR3 DNA reads TGCGCCAGCAGCTTGGGCCAGGGAAGATACGGCTACACCTTC. Protein sequence: CASSLGQGRYGYTF. The full variable domain, with the rest looked up from reference TRBV5-1 and TRBJ1-2, is KAGVTQTPRYLIKTRGQQVTLSCSPISGHRSVSWYQQTPGQGLQFLFEYFSETQRNKGNFPGRFSGRQFSNSRSEMNVSTLELGDSALYLCASSLGQGRYGYTFGSGTRLTVV.

The chain couples TRBV7-2 to TRBJ2-1; 11 bases fit TRBD1. There are 15 residues in the CDR3. Germline CDR1 and CDR2: SGHTA and FQGNSA. V gave up 3 bases and J gave up 9 bases; unmatched junction bases: 7. CDR3: CASSFGTGGGGEQFF. CDR3 sequence (DNA): TGTGCCAGCAGCTTCGGGACAGGGGGAGGTGGTGAGCAGTTCTTC.

CDR3 residues: CASSLVGTYGYTF. The CDR3, as DNA: TGCGCCAGCAGCTTGGTGGGAACCTATGGCTACACCTTC. The J gene is TRBJ1-2, the V gene TRBV5-1, with no clear D. The V end lost 0 bases, the J end lost 4 bases, and 7 bases lay between the germline ends. The CDR3 is 13 residues long. Per the germline V gene, CDR1 is SGHRS and CDR2 is YFSETQ.

CDR3 DNA sequence: TGTGCCAGCAGCTCCCTCGGGACAACCCAAGAGACCCAGTACTTC. Translation: CASSSLGTTQETQYF. The chain couples TRBV7-3 to TRBJ2-5; D possibly corresponds to TRBD1 (6 bases). With 4 bases removed from V and 1 base from J, the gap between germline ends came to 13 bases. CDR1 SGHTA and CDR2 FQGTGA come from the germline V gene. The CDR3 length is 15 residues.

The genes are TRBV2 and TRBJ2-3; TRBD2 might be the D (6 bases). Germline CDR1 reads SNHLY; CDR2 reads FYNNEI. Trimming removed 6 bases at V and 2 bases at J, with 15 bases between. This CDR3 is built from 15 residues. The CDR3 region is CASSPGTGLTDTQYF. DNA for the CDR3: TGTGCCAGCAGCCCCGGGACTGGGCTCACAGATACGCAGTATTTT.

The CDR3 region has the DNA TGTGCCAGCATTGGGCGGGGCACTAACTATGGCTACACCTTC. Protein product: CASIGRGTNYGYTF. The chain employs TRBV28 and TRBJ1-2; TRBD1 is a possible D gene (5 bases). This CDR3 region has 14 residues. Germline V gene lookup returns CDR1 MDHEN and CDR2 SYDVKM. Trimming shortened V by 7 bases and J by 0 bases, and 12 bases separated the two germline ends.